This TCR beta chain was sequenced during a study of blood T cell repertoires in COVID-19. In the study's own analysis: Amplification of reference gene primers was used by the study to estimate nucleated cell counts. Profiled with immunoSEQ multiplex PCR; TCRdb holds only in-frame clones, not every one. V and J calls and clone size are those listed in that table; D and trimming were worked out from the DNA. In the table there are about 98,000 clones, around nine tenths of which are singletons. Material: peripheral blood. The sequence derives from a man aged 70 or older with acute or convalescent COVID-19.

The CDR3 here is CSAGQGGEQYF. For the CDR3, the DNA is TGCAGTGCTGGACAGGGAGGCGAGCAGTACTTC. The J gene is TRBJ2-7, the V gene TRBV20-1; 8 nucleotides align to TRBD1. There are 11 residues in the CDR3. The germline gives CDR1 DFQATT, CDR2 SNEGSKA (reference sequence). V lost 5 bases to trimming and J lost 6 bases; unmatched junction nucleotides: 3.